These 11 T cell receptor beta chains came from one sample sequenced in a study of T-cell memory formation after mild COVID-19. TCRdb processed the 5' RACE reads anew with MiXCR; each CDR3 protein has one entry. Of hundreds of thousands of distinct CDR3 sequences listed, 20% to 25% are singletons. What was sequenced was PBMCs or a T cell subset sorted from them (not recorded which). The receptors were gathered from an adult woman who had mild COVID-19 (a few samples of this study predate the infection). Cell type and time point are not known.

In this sample, this clonotype turned up many times. The chain recombines TRBV6-4 with TRBJ2-2; TRBD2 matches 8 bases. CDR3 length: 15 amino acids. The V gene's germline CDR1 is MRHNA and CDR2 SNTAGT. V was clipped by 9 bases and J by 3 bases; unmatched bases: 9. The CDR3 region is CASKERESDTGELFF. The CDR3 nucleotides are TGTGCCAGTAAAGAGCGGGAGAGTGACACCGGGGAGCTGTTTTTT.

The chain carries TRBV12-3 or TRBV12-4 and TRBJ1-1; D might be TRBD1 (6 bases). V was trimmed by 6 bases and J by 11 bases, leaving 16 bases between them. CDR3 length: 12 amino acids. For the CDR3, the DNA is TGTGCCAGCAGCCAGGTCTGGGGGGCGGCTTTCTTT. Translated: CASSQVWGAAFF.

This sequence joins TRBV4-2 and TRBJ2-1; 10 nucleotides match TRBD2. The CDR3 runs to 15 residues. Losses at the gene ends were 0 bases for V and 7 bases for J; bases not matched to a gene: 3. Germline assignment: CDR1 LGHNA and CDR2 YNFKEQ. CDR3 amino acids: CASSQEPSGRNEQFF. DNA for the CDR3: TGTGCCAGCAGCCAAGAACCTAGCGGGAGAAATGAGCAGTTCTTC.

The genes are TRBV5-4 and TRBJ1-1, with D possibly TRBD1 on 6 matching bases. Looked up from germline, CDR1 is SGHNT and CDR2 is YYREEE (reference sequence). V lost 0 bases to trimming and J lost 4 bases, with 13 bases between them. This CDR3 is built from 15 residues. The CDR3 coding sequence is TGTGCCAGCAGCTTGGAGACGGGGGGCATCACTGAAGCTTTCTTT. Translation: CASSLETGGITEAFF. Combining the CDR3 with reference TRBV5-4 and TRBJ1-1 gives the whole variable domain ETGVTQSPTHLIKTRGQQVTLRCSSQSGHNTVSWYQQALGQGPQFIFQYYREEENGRGNFPPRFSGLQFPNYSSELNVNALELDDSALYLCASSLETGGITEAFFGQGTRLTVV.

This clonotype turned up a few times. V is TRBV7-2 and J is TRBJ2-1; D uncertain. Between the trimmed V and J ends, which lost 5 bases and 2 bases, there was a span of 10 bases. Germline-derived CDR1 and CDR2 are SGHTA and FQGNSA. CDR3 length: 14 residues. The CDR3 bases are TGTGCCAGCAGCCCCCCATTGACCTACAATGAGCAGTTCTTC. It yields the protein CASSPPLTYNEQFF.

The rearrangement joins TRBV21-1 to TRBJ2-1. TRBV21-1 constitutes a pseudogene. The CDR3 extends over 9 amino acids. CDR3 coding DNA: TGTGCCAGCAGCAGAACCCCGTTCTTC. Amino acids: CASSRTPFF.

This clonotype turned up a few times. The chain links TRBV5-1 to TRBJ2-5, with 10 bases aligning to TRBD2. The ends lost 0 bases at V and 0 bases at J; junction bases unmatched: 8. The CDR3 covers 18 residues. Germline assignment: CDR1 SGHRS and CDR2 YFSETQ. The CDR3 bases are TGCGCCAGCAGCTTGGGCCTAGCGGGGGACCAGTACCAAGAGACCCAGTACTTC. This encodes CASSLGLAGDQYQETQYF.

The chain joins TRBV6-4 to TRBJ1-1, with 8 bases identical to TRBD1. The CDR3 has 14 amino acids. Losses at the gene ends were 6 bases for V and 5 bases for J; bases not matched to a gene: 8. The germline V gene has CDR1 MRHNA and CDR2 SNTAGT. For the CDR3, the DNA is TGTGCCAGCAGGGCCGGACAGGGTGGGACTGAAGCTTTCTTT. As protein: CASRAGQGGTEAFF.

This clonotype was observed a handful of times. The rearrangement links TRBV4-1 to TRBJ2-6; TRBD1 aligns across 7 bases. The CDR3 covers 21 residues. Germline-derived CDR1 and CDR2 are MGHRA and YSYEKL. J was trimmed by 0 bases and V by 4 bases; bases with no gene match: 18. This CDR3 is CASSRDPFSGTVTSGANVLTF. The CDR3 coding sequence is TGCGCCAGCAGCCGTGACCCTTTTTCCGGGACAGTCACCTCTGGGGCCAACGTCCTGACTTTC.

This clonotype has just a few counts. The chain couples TRBV18 to TRBJ2-7; unclear D gene. Trimming pared 0 bases from V and 3 bases from J, leaving 9 bases between. Germline lookup yields CDR1 KGHSH and CDR2 LQKENI. The CDR3 totals 14 residues. Here the CDR3 DNA reads TGTGCCAGCTCACCACCCTTGGGCGTCTACGAGCAGTACTTC. It translates to CASSPPLGVYEQYF.

This chain links TRBV12-5 with TRBJ1-1; D remains ambiguous. The CDR3 is made up of 15 amino acids. The germline V gene has CDR1 LGHNT and CDR2 FRNRAP. V shed 1 base and J shed 4 bases, with 13 bases lying between them. CDR3 loop: CASGLGAGRSTEAFF. CDR3 coding DNA: TGTGCTAGTGGTTTGGGAGCAGGACGAAGCACTGAAGCTTTCTTT.